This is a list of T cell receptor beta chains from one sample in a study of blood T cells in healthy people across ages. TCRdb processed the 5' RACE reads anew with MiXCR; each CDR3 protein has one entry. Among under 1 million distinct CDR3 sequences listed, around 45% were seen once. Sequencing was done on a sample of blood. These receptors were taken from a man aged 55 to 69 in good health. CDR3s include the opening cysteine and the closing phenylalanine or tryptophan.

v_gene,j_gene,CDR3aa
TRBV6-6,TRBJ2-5,CASSIGTSGLVLQTQYF
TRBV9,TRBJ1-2,CASSPGRTANYGYTF
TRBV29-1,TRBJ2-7,CSVEGLADSYEQYF
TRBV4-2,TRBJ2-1,CASSQLSGGPGEQFF
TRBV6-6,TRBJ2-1,CASSDPGGGHYNEQFF
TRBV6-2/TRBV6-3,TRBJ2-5,CASRAGLVSAGGETQYF
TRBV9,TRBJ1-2,CASSPTGTPNYGYTF
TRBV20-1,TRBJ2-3,CSASAQKAAPDTQYF
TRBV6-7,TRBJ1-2,CARETGGPNYGYTF
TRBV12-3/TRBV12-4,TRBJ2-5,CASKGAYQETQYF
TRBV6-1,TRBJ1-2,CASSEVAAYGYTF
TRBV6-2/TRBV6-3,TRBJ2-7,CASSYPQSNEQYF
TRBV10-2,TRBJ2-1,CASSETSRNEQFF
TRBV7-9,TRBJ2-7,CASRPQTGHYEQYF
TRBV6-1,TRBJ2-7,CASSESPTGRDYEQYF
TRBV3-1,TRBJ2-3,CASRGQGPADTQYF
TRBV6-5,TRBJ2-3,CASSDAGGTDTQYF
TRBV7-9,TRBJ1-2,CASSETVMGGYTF
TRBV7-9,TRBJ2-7,CASTPDSYEQYF
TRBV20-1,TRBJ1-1,CSVRDSGSEAFF
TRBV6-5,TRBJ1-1,CASSYLGTEAFF
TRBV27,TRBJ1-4,CASSSTGVREKLFF
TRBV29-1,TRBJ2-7,CSVSTDSYEQYF
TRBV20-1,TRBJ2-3,CSAKLAGAGSTDTQYF
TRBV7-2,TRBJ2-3,CASSKGLAGRTDTQYF
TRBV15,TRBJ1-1,CATSRTGATEAFF
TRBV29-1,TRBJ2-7,CSVEEPVLHSYEQYF